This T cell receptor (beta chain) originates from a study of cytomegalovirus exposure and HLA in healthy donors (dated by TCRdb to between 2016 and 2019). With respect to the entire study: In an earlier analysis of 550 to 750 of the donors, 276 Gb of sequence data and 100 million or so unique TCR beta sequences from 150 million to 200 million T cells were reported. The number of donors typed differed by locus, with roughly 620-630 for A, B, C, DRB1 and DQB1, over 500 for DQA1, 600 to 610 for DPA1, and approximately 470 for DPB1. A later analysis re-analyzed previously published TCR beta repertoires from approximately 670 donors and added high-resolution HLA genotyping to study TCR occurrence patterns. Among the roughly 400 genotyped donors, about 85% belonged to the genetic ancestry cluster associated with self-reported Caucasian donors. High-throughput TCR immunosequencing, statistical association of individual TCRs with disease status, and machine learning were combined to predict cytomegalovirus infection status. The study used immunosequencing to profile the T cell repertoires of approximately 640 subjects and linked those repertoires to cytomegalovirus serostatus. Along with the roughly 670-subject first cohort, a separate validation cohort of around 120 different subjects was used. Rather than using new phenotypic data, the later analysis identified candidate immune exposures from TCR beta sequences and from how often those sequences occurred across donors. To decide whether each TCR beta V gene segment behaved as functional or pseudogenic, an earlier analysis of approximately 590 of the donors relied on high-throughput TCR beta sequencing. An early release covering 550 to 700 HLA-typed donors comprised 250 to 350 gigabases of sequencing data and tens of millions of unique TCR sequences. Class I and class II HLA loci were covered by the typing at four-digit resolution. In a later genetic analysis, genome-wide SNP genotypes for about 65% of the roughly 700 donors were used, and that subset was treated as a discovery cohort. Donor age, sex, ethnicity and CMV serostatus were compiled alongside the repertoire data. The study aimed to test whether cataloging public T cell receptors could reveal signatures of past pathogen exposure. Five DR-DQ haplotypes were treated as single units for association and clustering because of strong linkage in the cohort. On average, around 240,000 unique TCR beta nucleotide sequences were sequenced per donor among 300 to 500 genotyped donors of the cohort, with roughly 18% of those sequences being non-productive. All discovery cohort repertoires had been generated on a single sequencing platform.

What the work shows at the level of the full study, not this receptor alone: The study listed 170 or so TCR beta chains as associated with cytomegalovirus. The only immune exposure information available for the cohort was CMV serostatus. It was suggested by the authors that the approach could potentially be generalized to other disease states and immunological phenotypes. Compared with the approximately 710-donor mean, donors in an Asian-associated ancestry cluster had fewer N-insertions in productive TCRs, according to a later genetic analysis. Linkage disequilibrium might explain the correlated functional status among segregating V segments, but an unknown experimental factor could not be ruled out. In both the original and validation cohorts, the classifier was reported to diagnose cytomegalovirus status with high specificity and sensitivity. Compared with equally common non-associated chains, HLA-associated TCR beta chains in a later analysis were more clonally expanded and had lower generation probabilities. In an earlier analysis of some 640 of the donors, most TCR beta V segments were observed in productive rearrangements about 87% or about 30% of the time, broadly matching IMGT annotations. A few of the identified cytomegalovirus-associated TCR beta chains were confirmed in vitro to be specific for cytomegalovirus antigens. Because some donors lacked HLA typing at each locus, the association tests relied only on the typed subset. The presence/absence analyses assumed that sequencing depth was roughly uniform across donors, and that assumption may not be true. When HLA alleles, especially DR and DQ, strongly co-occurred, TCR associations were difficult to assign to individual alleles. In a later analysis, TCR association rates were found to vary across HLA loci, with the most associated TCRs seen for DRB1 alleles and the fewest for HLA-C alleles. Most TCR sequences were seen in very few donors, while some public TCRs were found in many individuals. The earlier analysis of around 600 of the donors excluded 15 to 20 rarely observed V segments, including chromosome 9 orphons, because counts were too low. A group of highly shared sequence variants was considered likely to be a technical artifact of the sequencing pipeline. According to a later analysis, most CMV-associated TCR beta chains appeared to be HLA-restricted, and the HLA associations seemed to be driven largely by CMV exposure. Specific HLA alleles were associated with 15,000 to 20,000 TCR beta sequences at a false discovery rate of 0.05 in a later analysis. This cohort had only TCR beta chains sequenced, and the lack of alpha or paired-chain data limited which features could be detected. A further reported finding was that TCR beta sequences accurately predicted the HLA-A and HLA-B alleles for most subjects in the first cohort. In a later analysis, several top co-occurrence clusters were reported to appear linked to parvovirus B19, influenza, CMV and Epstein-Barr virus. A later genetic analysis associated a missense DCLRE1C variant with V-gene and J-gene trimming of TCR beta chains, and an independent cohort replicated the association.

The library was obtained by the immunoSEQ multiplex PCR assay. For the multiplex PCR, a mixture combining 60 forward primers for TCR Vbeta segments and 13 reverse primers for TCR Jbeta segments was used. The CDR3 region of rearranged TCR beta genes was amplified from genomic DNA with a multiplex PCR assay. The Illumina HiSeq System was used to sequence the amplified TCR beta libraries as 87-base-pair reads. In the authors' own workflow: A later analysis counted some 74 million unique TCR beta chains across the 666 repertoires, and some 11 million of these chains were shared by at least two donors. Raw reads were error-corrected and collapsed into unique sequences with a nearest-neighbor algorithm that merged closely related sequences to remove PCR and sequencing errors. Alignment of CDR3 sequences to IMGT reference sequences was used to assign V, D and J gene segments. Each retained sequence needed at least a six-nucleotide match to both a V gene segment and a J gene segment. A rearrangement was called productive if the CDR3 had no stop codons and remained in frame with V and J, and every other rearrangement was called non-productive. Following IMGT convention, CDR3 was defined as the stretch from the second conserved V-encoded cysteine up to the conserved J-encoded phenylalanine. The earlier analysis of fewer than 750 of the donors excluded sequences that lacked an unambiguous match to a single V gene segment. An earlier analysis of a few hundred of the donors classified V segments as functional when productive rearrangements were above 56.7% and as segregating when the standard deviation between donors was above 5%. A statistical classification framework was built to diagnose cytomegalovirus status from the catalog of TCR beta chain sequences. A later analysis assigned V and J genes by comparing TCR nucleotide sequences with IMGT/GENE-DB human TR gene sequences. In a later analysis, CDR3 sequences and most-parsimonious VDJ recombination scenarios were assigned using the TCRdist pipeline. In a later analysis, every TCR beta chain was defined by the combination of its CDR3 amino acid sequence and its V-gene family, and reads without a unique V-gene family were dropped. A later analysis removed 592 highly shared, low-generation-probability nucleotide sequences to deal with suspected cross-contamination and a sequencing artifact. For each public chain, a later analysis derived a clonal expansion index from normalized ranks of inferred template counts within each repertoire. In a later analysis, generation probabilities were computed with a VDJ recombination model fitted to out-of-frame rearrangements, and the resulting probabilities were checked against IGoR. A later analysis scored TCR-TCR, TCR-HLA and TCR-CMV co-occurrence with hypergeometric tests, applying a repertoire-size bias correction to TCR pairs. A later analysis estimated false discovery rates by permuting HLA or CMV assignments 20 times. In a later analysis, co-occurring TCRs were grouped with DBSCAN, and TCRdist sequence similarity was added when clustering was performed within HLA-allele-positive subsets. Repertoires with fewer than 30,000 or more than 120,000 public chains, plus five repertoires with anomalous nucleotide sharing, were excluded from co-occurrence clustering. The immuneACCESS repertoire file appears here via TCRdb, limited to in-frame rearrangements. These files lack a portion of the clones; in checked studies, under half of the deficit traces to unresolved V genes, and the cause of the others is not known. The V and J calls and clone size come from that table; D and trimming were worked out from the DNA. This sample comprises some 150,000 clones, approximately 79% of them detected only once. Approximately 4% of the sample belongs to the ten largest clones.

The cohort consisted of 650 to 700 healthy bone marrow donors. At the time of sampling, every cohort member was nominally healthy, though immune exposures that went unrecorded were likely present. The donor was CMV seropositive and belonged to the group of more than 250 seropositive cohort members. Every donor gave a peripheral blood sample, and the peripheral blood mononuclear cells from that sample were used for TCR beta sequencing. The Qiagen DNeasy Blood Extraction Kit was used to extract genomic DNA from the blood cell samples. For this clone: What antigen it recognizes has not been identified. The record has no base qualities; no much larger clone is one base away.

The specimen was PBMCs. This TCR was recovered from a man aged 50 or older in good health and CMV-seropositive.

The CDR3 corresponds to CASSFLAGGPWNEQFF. The sequence in DNA is TGTGCCAGCAGTTTCCTAGCGGGAGGGCCCTGGAATGAGCAGTTCTTC. The chain joins TRBV28 to TRBJ2-1; the central 12 bases match TRBD2. The CDR3 has 16 amino acids, counting the end cysteine and phenylalanine. Only the CDR3 DNA is retained, 48 bases long and in frame from the first base. From the germline V gene, CDR1 is MDHEN and CDR2 is SYDVKM. Germline trimming: 3 bases from V, 7 bases from J; junction bases outside gene matches: 7.